This TCR beta chain was identified in a study of cytomegalovirus exposure and HLA in healthy donors. Whole-study context: The 120 validation repertoires, a later analysis reported, used the same platform as the approximately 730 repertoires from the first cohort. Study-level findings and limits: Reports indicated that the classifier achieved high specificity and sensitivity in diagnosing cytomegalovirus status.

Separation from the 666-subject first cohort characterized the roughly 120-subject validation cohort, to which the donors belonged. V was clipped by 2 bases and J by 2 bases; unmatched bases: 2. Germline loops: CDR1 ENHRY, CDR2 SYGVKD. The CDR3 has 14 residues. Note on this clone: As yet, its antigen is unknown.

Data came from immunoSEQ multiplex PCR; TCRdb stores just in-frame clones and leaves some out. The data contain around 250,000 clones, around 90% of them seen just once; the ten biggest clones take up 0.37%. The sample consisted of PBMCs. The receptor was derived from a woman aged 18-29 years in good health and CMV-seronegative. The chain is built from TRBV10-3 and TRBJ2-7; 8 nucleotides agree with TRBD1. In DNA form, the CDR3 reads TGTGCCATCAGTGAGGGACAGGGAACCTACGAGCAGTACTTC. Translating gives CAISEGQGTYEQYF.